Below, 25 T cell receptor beta chains from the same sample are listed, as sequenced in a study of shared clonotypes between healthy human individuals. The assay was immunoSEQ multiplex PCR, and TCRdb's table has in-frame clones only and misses some. The profile shows about 1 million clones, 78% of them singletons. The sequenced sample was memory CD4+ T cells from PBMCs. This sample's subset: CD45RA-negative fraction. The receptors were sampled from a man aged 18 to 29 in good health. Some clones in this sample may be carry-over from other donors' samples.

The chain employs TRBV19 and TRBJ2-3; D is unclear. This CDR3 region has 15 residues. V gave up 2 bases and J gave up 1 base, with 10 bases separating them. The germline CDR1 and CDR2 sequences are LNHDA and SQIVND (reference sequence). CDR3 amino acids: CASSIFPPGTDTQYF. The CDR3 DNA follows: TGTGCCAGTAGTATATTCCCTCCTGGCACAGATACGCAGTATTTT.

This sequence joins TRBV5-6 and TRBJ2-4, with TRBD1 identical over 8 bases. V shed 3 bases and J 3 bases; nucleotides not matched to a gene: 8. CDR1 and CDR2 from the germline V gene are SGHDT and YYEEEE. CDR3 size: 16 residues. The CDR3 region is CASSSIQGAVKNIQYF. The CDR3 region has the DNA TGTGCCAGCAGCTCGATTCAGGGGGCAGTCAAAAACATTCAGTACTTC.

The chain joins TRBV6-1 to TRBJ1-4; a possible D gene is TRBD1 (5 bases). V lost 1 base and J lost 12, with 9 bases in between. Germline lookup yields CDR1 MNHNS and CDR2 SASEGT. The CDR3 has 12 residues. CDR3 sequence (DNA): TGTGCCAGCAGTGAAGGGGGACGGGAACTGTTTTTT. Its protein is CASSEGGRELFF.

This chain joins TRBV9 and TRBJ1-2; no definite D call. CDR3 length: 14 residues. Germline CDR1 SGDLS, CDR2 YYNGEE. V was shortened by 2 bases and J by 5 bases, with 13 bases between the two germline ends. This chain's CDR3 is CASSVSTQPYGYTF. The CDR3 DNA reads TGTGCCAGCAGCGTCTCGACGCAGCCTTATGGCTACACCTTC.

CDR3 bases: TGTGCCAGCAGCGACAGGGTTTCCACTGAAGCTTTCTTT. Translating gives CASSDRVSTEAFF. V is TRBV6-5 and J is TRBJ1-1; 7 bases are a match to TRBD1. Losses at the gene ends were 6 bases for V and 4 bases for J; bases not matched to a gene: 5. This CDR3 comprises 13 residues. Germline V gene data show CDR1 as MNHEY and CDR2 as SVGAGI.

The chain carries TRBV27 and TRBJ2-1, with D perhaps matching TRBD2 (5 bases). CDR1 is MNHEY, CDR2 SMNVEV, per germline (reference sequence). The CDR3 is 14 amino acids. V was clipped by 3 bases and J by 1 base, with 7 bases between them. CDR3: CASSLRGSYNEQFF. CDR3 nucleotides: TGTGCCAGCAGTTTGCGAGGGTCCTACAATGAGCAGTTCTTC.

This clone was seen a handful of times. The genes are TRBV28 and TRBJ1-2; possible D gene TRBD1, 5 bases. From germline, CDR1 is MDHEN and CDR2 SYDVKM. Deletions cut 5 bases from V and 4 bases from J, with 17 bases between. The CDR3 spans 15 residues. Here the CDR3 DNA reads TGTGCCAGCAGTCCTAGGACAAGGCCACCCTATGGCTACACCTTC. This encodes CASSPRTRPPYGYTF.

This clone was seen only once. This rearrangement joins TRBV28 to TRBJ2-7, with 11 bases fitting TRBD1. J gave up 1 base and V 2 bases, and 1 base lay outside the gene matches. There are 15 residues in the CDR3. Germline CDR1 is MDHEN and CDR2 is SYDVKM. The CDR3 here is CASSLGTGGSYEQYF. CDR3 DNA sequence: TGTGCCAGCAGTTTAGGGACAGGGGGATCCTACGAGCAGTACTTC.

There are a few counts of this clone. The chain employs TRBV27 and TRBJ1-5; the D gene is possibly TRBD1 (5 bases). V dropped 5 bases and J dropped 6 bases, with 17 bases sitting between them. The CDR3 contains 15 residues. Germline lookup yields CDR1 MNHEY and CDR2 SMNVEV (reference sequence). CDR3 DNA sequence: TGTGCCAGCAGTGGGGCGTTAGGAGGAAGTCAGCCCCAGCATTTT. It specifies CASSGALGGSQPQHF.

With respect to this clone: A much larger clone sits a single nucleotide away, making a read error possible. This chain uses TRBV28 with TRBJ1-2, with D unresolved. This CDR3 spans 13 amino acids. The V and J ends lost 6 bases and 2 bases respectively, with 10 bases between them. Germline loops: CDR1 MDHEN, CDR2 SYDVKM. This CDR3 is CASSLLGNYGYTF. The CDR3 DNA follows: TGTGCCAGCAGCCTTTTGGGGAACTATGGCTACACCTTC.

In its sample, this clone was seen a few times. The chain couples TRBV5-1 to TRBJ2-5; D possibly corresponds to TRBD2 (6 bases). Looked up from germline, CDR1 is SGHRS and CDR2 is YFSETQ. V was cut by 2 bases and J by 5 bases, with 13 bases left in between. The CDR3 spans 14 residues. Here the CDR3 reads CASSFRGSTETQYF. In nucleotides, the CDR3 is TGCGCCAGCAGCTTTCGGGGGAGTACGGAGACCCAGTACTTC.

This chain connects TRBV18 to TRBJ1-5; D is unclear. Deletions cut 2 bases from V and 1 base from J, with 6 bases between. Germline V gives CDR1 KGHSH, CDR2 LQKENI. The CDR3 has 14 residues. CDR3 sequence: CASSPGPSNQPQHF. CDR3 nucleotides: TGTGCCAGCTCACCAGGACCGAGCAATCAGCCCCAGCATTTT.

CDR3 region: CAWSWGGSNEQFF. CDR3 nucleotide sequence: TGTGCCTGGAGTTGGGGCGGGAGTAATGAGCAGTTCTTC. The chain carries TRBV30 and TRBJ2-1; 7 bases map to TRBD2. Germline CDR1 is GTSNPN and CDR2 is SVGIG (reference sequence). The length of the CDR3 is 13 residues. V trimming: 2 bases; J trimming: 7 bases; junction bases outside the gene matches: 5.

This clone was seen a handful of times. This specimen includes other DNA sequences encoding the same CDR3. V usage is TRBV28 and J usage is TRBJ2-5; 12 nucleotides align to TRBD1. V lost 1 base, J lost 5 bases, and 5 bases stayed unmatched. The CDR3 runs 16 residues. Germline V gene data show CDR1 as MDHEN and CDR2 as SYDVKM. CDR3 loop: CASSLLGQGARETQYF. The CDR3, as DNA: TGTGCCAGCAGTTTATTGGGACAGGGGGCGCGGGAGACCCAGTACTTC. Drawing the rest from reference TRBV28 and TRBJ2-5, the complete variable domain is DVKVTQSSRYLVKRTGEKVFLECVQDMDHENMFWYRQDPGLGLRLIYFSYDVKMKEKGDIPEGYSVSREKKERFSLILESASTNQTSMYLCASSLLGQGARETQYFGPGTRLLVL.

The rearrangement joins TRBV5-1 to TRBJ1-5; 9 nucleotides agree with TRBD1. The CDR3 consists of 15 residues. The germline V gene encodes CDR1 SGHRS and CDR2 YFSETQ. The junction had 8 bases not matched to a gene; V was cut back by 4 bases and J by 6 bases. The CDR3 DNA reads TGCGCCAGCAGCGCGGGGGACAGGGAGACTCAGCCCCAGCATTTT. This encodes CASSAGDRETQPQHF. The full variable domain, in which reference TRBV5-1 and TRBJ1-5 provide the parts outside the CDR3, is KAGVTQTPRYLIKTRGQQVTLSCSPISGHRSVSWYQQTPGQGLQFLFEYFSETQRNKGNFPGRFSGRQFSNSRSEMNVSTLELGDSALYLCASSAGDRETQPQHFGDGTRLSIL.

This clone appeared once. The CDR3 sequence is CASSVWWGSGNTIYF. DNA for the CDR3: TGCGCCAGCAGCGTGTGGTGGGGCTCTGGAAACACCATATATTTT. V gene TRBV4-3 combines with J gene TRBJ1-3; D remains unclear. The germline V gene has CDR1 LGHNA and CDR2 YSLEER. The CDR3 extends over 15 amino acids. Trimming shortened V by 5 bases and J by 0 bases, and 11 bases separated the two germline ends.

The V gene is TRBV28, the J gene TRBJ2-1; TRBD2 matches 9 bases. CDR3 length: 14 residues. The V gene's germline CDR1 is MDHEN and CDR2 SYDVKM. With V trimmed by 6 bases and J by 6 bases, 6 bases remained unmatched. The CDR3 protein is CASSNSGRINEQFF. The CDR3 bases are TGTGCCAGCAGCAACAGCGGGAGGATCAATGAGCAGTTCTTC.

The chain combines TRBV29-1 with TRBJ1-2, with a possible D match to TRBD1 (5 bases). V dropped 5 bases and J dropped 4 bases, with 8 bases sitting between them. The CDR3 length is 11 residues. Germline V gene sequence: CDR1 SQVTM, CDR2 ANQGSEA. The CDR3 region is CSVSRAYGYTF. CDR3 nucleotide sequence: TGCAGCGTTAGCAGGGCCTATGGCTACACCTTC.

This chain links TRBV18 with TRBJ2-7; D is undetermined. There are 15 residues in the CDR3. The germline V and J ends were trimmed by 4 bases and 2 bases, with 15 bases remaining between them. Germline values: CDR1 KGHSH, CDR2 LQKENI. CDR3 loop: CASSRQLRSTYEQYF. In DNA form, the CDR3 reads TGTGCCAGCTCACGGCAACTACGGTCAACCTACGAGCAGTACTTC. Supplemented by reference TRBV18 and TRBJ2-7, the full variable domain reads NAGVMQNPRHLVRRRGQEARLRCSPMKGHSHVYWYRQLPEEGLKFMVYLQKENIIDESGMPKERFSAEFPKEGPSILRIQQVVRGDSAAYFCASSRQLRSTYEQYFGPGTRLTVT.

This clone has only one observation. V and J are TRBV28 and TRBJ1-5; D is ambiguous. From germline, CDR1 is MDHEN and CDR2 SYDVKM. The CDR3 has 12 amino acids. Trimming pared 6 bases from V and 6 bases from J, leaving 9 bases between. CDR3 in amino acids: CASSPEGQPQHF. In DNA form, the CDR3 reads TGTGCCAGCAGCCCAGAGGGTCAGCCCCAGCATTTT. Full variable domain (remainder filled in from reference TRBV28 and TRBJ1-5): DVKVTQSSRYLVKRTGEKVFLECVQDMDHENMFWYRQDPGLGLRLIYFSYDVKMKEKGDIPEGYSVSREKKERFSLILESASTNQTSMYLCASSPEGQPQHFGDGTRLSIL.

Regarding this clone: Just one base apart from a much larger clone, this may be a read error. The chain links TRBV7-9 to TRBJ1-2; D remains ambiguous. Germline lookup yields CDR1 SEHNR and CDR2 FQNEAQ (reference sequence). Between the trimmed V and J ends, which lost 5 bases and 0 bases, there was a span of 4 bases. The CDR3 loop spans 12 amino acids. CDR3 bases: TGTGCCAGCAGCCTGCCTAACTATGGCTACACCTTC. It encodes CASSLPNYGYTF.

The chain joins TRBV5-1 to TRBJ2-1, with 9 bases that match TRBD2. CDR3 length: 16 amino acids. V lost 0 bases, J lost 4 bases, and 5 bases stayed unmatched. Per germline, CDR1 SGHRS and CDR2 YFSETQ. The CDR3, as DNA: TGCGCCAGCAGCTTGGGTAGCGGGAGTTTATACAATGAGCAGTTCTTC. Protein: CASSLGSGSLYNEQFF.

This clone was recorded once. The CDR3 bases are TGCGCCAGCAGCTTGAGGCTAGCGGGAGAACAGTTCTTC. Translated, it gives CASSLRLAGEQFF. The chain recombines TRBV5-1 with TRBJ2-1; TRBD2 matches 10 bases. This CDR3 has 13 amino acids. From germline, CDR1 is SGHRS and CDR2 YFSETQ. After removal of 1 base from V and 13 bases from J, the junction contained 5 bases not matched to a gene. Complete variable domain (other parts from reference TRBV5-1 and TRBJ2-1): KAGVTQTPRYLIKTRGQQVTLSCSPISGHRSVSWYQQTPGQGLQFLFEYFSETQRNKGNFPGRFSGRQFSNSRSEMNVSTLELGDSALYLCASSLRLAGEQFFGPGTRLTVL.

The chain joins TRBV30 to TRBJ1-6; D call uncertain. The V gene lost 1 base and the J gene lost 11 bases, with 9 bases spanning the gap. The CDR3 spans 12 residues. The V gene's germline CDR1 is GTSNPN and CDR2 SVGIG (reference sequence). The CDR3 is CAWSAHMPPLHF. CDR3 DNA: TGTGCCTGGAGTGCACACATGCCACCCCTCCACTTT.

This sequence joins TRBV28 and TRBJ2-6; perhaps TRBD1 as D (6 bases). The V end lost 6 bases, the J end lost 4 bases, and 13 bases lay between the germline ends. This CDR3 has 15 residues. The germline CDR1 and CDR2 sequences are MDHEN and SYDVKM. CDR3 region: CASSYTGSGANVLTF. The CDR3 DNA reads TGTGCCAGCAGCTATACAGGGTCCGGGGCCAACGTCCTGACTTTC.